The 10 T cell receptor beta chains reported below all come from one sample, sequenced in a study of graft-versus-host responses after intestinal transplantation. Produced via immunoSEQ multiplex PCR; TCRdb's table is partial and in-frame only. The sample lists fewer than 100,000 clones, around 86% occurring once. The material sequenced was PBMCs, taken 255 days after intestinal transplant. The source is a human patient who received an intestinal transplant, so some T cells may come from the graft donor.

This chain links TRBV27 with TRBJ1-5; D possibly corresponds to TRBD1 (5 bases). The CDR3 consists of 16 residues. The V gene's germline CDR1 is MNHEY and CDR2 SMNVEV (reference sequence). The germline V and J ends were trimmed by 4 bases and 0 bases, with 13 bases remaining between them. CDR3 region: CASSWAGIGSNQPQHF. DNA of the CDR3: TGTGCCAGCAGTTGGGCAGGGATCGGTAGCAATCAGCCCCAGCATTTT.

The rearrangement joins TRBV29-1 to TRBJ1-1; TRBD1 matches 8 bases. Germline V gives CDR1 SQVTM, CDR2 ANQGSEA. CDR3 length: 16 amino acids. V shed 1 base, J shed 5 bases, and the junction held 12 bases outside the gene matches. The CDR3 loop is CSVEGGTGQRETEAFF. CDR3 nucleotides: TGCAGCGTTGAAGGGGGGACAGGACAAAGGGAAACTGAAGCTTTCTTT. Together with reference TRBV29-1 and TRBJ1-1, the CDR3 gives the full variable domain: SAVISQKPSRDICQRGTSLTIQCQVDSQVTMMFWYRQQPGQSLTLIATANQGSEATYESGFVIDKFPISRPNLTFSTLTVSNMSPEDSSIYLCSVEGGTGQRETEAFFGQGTRLTVV.

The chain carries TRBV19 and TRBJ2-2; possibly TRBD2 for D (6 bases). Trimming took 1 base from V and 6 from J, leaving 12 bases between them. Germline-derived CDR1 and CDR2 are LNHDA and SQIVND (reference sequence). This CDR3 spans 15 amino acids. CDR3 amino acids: CASSIGASAAGELFF. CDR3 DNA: TGTGCCAGTAGTATAGGAGCTAGCGCGGCCGGGGAGCTGTTTTTT.

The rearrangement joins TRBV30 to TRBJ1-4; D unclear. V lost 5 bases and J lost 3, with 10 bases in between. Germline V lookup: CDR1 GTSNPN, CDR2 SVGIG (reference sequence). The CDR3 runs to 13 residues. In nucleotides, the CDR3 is TGTGCCTGGGCATACCGGGCTAATGAAAAACTGTTTTTT. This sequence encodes CAWAYRANEKLFF. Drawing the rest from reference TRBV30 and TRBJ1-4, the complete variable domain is SQTIHQWPATLVQPVGSPLSLECTVEGTSNPNLYWYRQAAGRGLQLLFYSVGIGQISSEVPQNLSASRPQDRQFILSSKKLLLSDSGFYLCAWAYRANEKLFFGSGTQLSVL.

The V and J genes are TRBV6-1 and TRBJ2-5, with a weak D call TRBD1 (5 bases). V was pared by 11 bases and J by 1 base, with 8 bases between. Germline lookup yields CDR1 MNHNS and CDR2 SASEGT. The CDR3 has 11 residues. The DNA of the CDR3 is TGTGCCCTAGGGGTCCAAGAGACCCAGTACTTC. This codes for CALGVQETQYF.

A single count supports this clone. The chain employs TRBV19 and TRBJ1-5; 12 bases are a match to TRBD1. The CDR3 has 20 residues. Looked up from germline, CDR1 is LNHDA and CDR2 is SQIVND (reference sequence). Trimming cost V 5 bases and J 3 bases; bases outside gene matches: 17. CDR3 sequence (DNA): TGTGCCAGTAGTTTCCCTGGCCGGGACAGGGGGCCAAAAATCAATCAGCCCCAGCATTTT. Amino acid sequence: CASSFPGRDRGPKINQPQHF.

This chain's CDR3 is CASSRGQVGRTGELFF. CDR3 in DNA: TGTGCCAGCAGCCGGGGACAGGTCGGGCGGACCGGGGAGCTGTTTTTT. The V and J genes are TRBV5-4 and TRBJ2-2; 8 bases are a match to TRBD1. The length of the CDR3 is 16 residues. Germline V gene lookup returns CDR1 SGHNT and CDR2 YYREEE (reference sequence). The J segment lost 5 bases and the V segment lost 4 bases, leaving 10 bases of the junction unmatched. Variable domain in full (rest from reference TRBV5-4 and TRBJ2-2): ETGVTQSPTHLIKTRGQQVTLRCSSQSGHNTVSWYQQALGQGPQFIFQYYREEENGRGNFPPRFSGLQFPNYSSELNVNALELDDSALYLCASSRGQVGRTGELFFGEGSRLTVL.

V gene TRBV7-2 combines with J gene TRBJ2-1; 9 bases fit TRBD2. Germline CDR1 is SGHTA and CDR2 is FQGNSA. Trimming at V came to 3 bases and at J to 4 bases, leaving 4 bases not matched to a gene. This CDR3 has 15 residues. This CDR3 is CASSLSSGGYNEQFF. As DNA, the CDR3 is TGTGCCAGCAGCTTGTCCAGCGGGGGGTACAATGAGCAGTTCTTC.

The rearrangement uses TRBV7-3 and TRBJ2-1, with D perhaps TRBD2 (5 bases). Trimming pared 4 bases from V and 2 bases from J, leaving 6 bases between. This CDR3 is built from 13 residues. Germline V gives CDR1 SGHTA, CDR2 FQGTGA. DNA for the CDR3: TGTGCCAGCAGCTCCGGGGCCTACAATGAGCAGTTCTTC. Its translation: CASSSGAYNEQFF.

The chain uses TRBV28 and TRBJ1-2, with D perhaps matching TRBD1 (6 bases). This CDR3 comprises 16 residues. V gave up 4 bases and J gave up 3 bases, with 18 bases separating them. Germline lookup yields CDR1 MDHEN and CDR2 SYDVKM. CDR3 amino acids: CASSSGGAGEDYGYTF. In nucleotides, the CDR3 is TGTGCCAGCAGTTCGGGGGGTGCAGGGGAGGACTATGGCTACACCTTC.